This TCR beta chain was identified during a study of T cell clones after liver transplantation. The CDR3 is 14 residues long. V was pared by 6 bases and J by 4 bases, with 12 bases between. Germline CDR1 MDHEN, CDR2 SYDVKM. Clones were read by immunoSEQ multiplex PCR, and TCRdb kept only the in-frame ones, dropping some. This sample yields tens of thousands of clones, of which 70% to 85% are seen a single time; roughly 0.44% belongs to the top ten. Material: CD4+ T cells from blood, obtained approximately 3.5 years after liver transplant. This TCR derives from a human patient who received a liver transplant. Some of the T cells might come from the graft donor. The chain recombines TRBV28 with TRBJ2-2; D remains ambiguous. CDR3 in amino acids: CASSFGPFTGELFF. CDR3 nucleotide sequence: TGTGCCAGCAGCTTCGGGCCCTTCACCGGGGAGCTGTTTTTT. The whole variable domain, filled in from reference TRBV28 and TRBJ2-2, reads DVKVTQSSRYLVKRTGEKVFLECVQDMDHENMFWYRQDPGLGLRLIYFSYDVKMKEKGDIPEGYSVSREKKERFSLILESASTNQTSMYLCASSFGPFTGELFFGEGSRLTVL.